The TCR beta chain described here comes from a study of early stage breast cancer tumors. Turning to the study itself: Of 15 to 20 invasive breast tumors, twelve were hormone receptor-positive, HER2-negative. Each sample averaged approximately 10-fold read coverage.

This CDR3 has 13 residues. From germline, CDR1 is MDHEN and CDR2 SYDVKM. V shed 7 bases and J shed 3 bases, with 12 bases lying between them. Clones were sequenced by immunoSEQ multiplex PCR, and TCRdb holds only the in-frame ones, with some missing. The profile shows about 36,000 clones, around 70% of them singletons. This clone is medium-sized (0.01 to 0.1%) in the sample. This receptor was taken from a person in their 60s with breast cancer. The V and J genes are TRBV28 and TRBJ1-1; weak D call: TRBD1 (6 bases). The sample consisted of blood. The CDR3: CASNFQGYTEAFF. In DNA form, the CDR3 reads TGTGCCAGCAATTTCCAGGGGTACACTGAAGCTTTCTTT.